This T cell receptor beta chain was documented in a study of T cell repertoires in cytomegalovirus infection. About the study: In public TCR beta signatures, there were indications of both CMV infection and matching HLA type. Points from the study as a whole: The cumulative frequency of public TCR beta families distinguished individuals who carried CMV together with the relevant HLA. Predominance within the ex vivo response was attributable to HLA-C-restricted CMV-specific TCR beta clonotypes.

Germline CDR1 is SGHTA and CDR2 is FQGTGA. Trimming cost V 1 base and J 3 bases, with 7 bases left between them. The CDR3 sequence is 14 residues long. This clonotype was seen repeatedly, ten times or more. As yet, its antigen is unknown. TCRdb independently ran MiXCR on the reads; one entry per CDR3 protein. Of some 220,000 distinct CDR3 sequences listed, about 12% are singletons. V and J are TRBV7-3 and TRBJ2-1; TRBD1 is a possible D gene (6 bases). This TCR was sampled from a human donor in good health (CMV status not recorded). Some clones in this sample may be carry-over from other donors' samples. Sample: PBMCs. CDR3: CASSLRGLYNEQFF. Written as DNA, the CDR3 is TGTGCCAGCAGCTTAAGGGGGCTCTACAATGAGCAGTTCTTC. Together with reference TRBV7-3 and TRBJ2-1, the CDR3 gives the full variable domain: GAGVSQTPSNKVTEKGKYVELRCDPISGHTALYWYRQSLGQGPEFLIYFQGTGAADDSGLPNDRFFAVRPEGSVSTLKIQRTERGDSAVYLCASSLRGLYNEQFFGPGTRLTVL.